This note documents a single T cell receptor (beta chain) sequence. V was pared by 5 bases and J by 0 bases, with 6 bases of the junction left unmatched. CDR3 length: 15 amino acids. Per the germline V gene, CDR1 is SNHLY and CDR2 is FYNNEI. The data originate from a study of blood T cell repertoires in COVID-19. Study background: Samples representing acute and convalescent COVID-19 were sourced from the United States, Italy and Spain.

Produced via immunoSEQ multiplex PCR; TCRdb's table is partial and in-frame only. The sample lists 65,000 to 70,000 clones, around 93% seen once, with approximately 2.9% in the top ten. The specimen was peripheral blood. V gene TRBV2 combines with J gene TRBJ1-2, with 7 positions matching TRBD1. The sequence came from a man between 70 and 80 years old with active COVID-19. In nucleotides, the CDR3 is TGTGCCAGCAGTCGGACAGGAGGCCCTAACTATGGCTACACCTTC. Translated, it gives CASSRTGGPNYGYTF.